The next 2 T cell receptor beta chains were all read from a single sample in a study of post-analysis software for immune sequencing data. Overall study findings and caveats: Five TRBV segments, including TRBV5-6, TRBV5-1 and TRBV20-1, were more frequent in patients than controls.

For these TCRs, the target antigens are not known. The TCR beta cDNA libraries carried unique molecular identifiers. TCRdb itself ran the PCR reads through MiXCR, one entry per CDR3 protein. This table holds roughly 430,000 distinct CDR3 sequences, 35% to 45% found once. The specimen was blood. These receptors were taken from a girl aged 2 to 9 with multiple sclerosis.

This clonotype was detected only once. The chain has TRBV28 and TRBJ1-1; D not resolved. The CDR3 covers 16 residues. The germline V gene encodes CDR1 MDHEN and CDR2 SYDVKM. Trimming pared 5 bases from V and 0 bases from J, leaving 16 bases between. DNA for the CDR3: TGTGCCAGCAGTCCCCTTACCCAGGCGTTGAACACTGAAGCTTTCTTT. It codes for CASSPLTQALNTEAFF.

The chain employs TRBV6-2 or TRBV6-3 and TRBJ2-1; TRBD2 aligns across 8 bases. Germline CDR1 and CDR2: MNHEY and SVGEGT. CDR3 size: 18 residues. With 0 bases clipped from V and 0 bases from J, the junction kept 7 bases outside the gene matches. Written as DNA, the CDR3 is TGTGCCAGCAGTTACTCGGCCGGGAGGGTTAGCTCCTACAATGAGCAGTTCTTC. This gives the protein CASSYSAGRVSSYNEQFF.